A selection of T cell receptor beta chains follows, all from one sample in a study of cytomegalovirus exposure and HLA in healthy donors. Data came from immunoSEQ multiplex PCR; TCRdb stores just in-frame clones and leaves some out. This sample's table reports 74,000 or so clones. Source material: PBMCs. Receptor source: a woman aged 55-70 years in good health and CMV-seronegative. Both conserved end residues are part of each CDR3. Fields, in order: D gene, V gene, J gene, CDR3 protein, CDR3 DNA. D genes are given only for firm matches.

TRBD2	TRBV10-3	TRBJ2-1	CAISESRLATHNEQFF	TGTGCCATCAGTGAGTCTCGACTAGCGACCCACAATGAGCAGTTCTTC
NA	TRBV9	TRBJ2-1	CASSVVSAGYNEQFF	TGTGCCAGCAGCGTAGTGTCGGCGGGATACAATGAGCAGTTCTTC
TRBD1	TRBV6-5	TRBJ1-3	CASSYRGLSGNTIYF	TGTGCCAGCAGTTACAGGGGGCTAAGTGGAAACACCATATATTTT
TRBD1	TRBV28	TRBJ1-4	CASSLGGTAATNEKLFF	TGTGCCAGCAGTTTAGGAGGGACAGCTGCAACTAATGAAAAACTGTTTTTT
NA	TRBV2	TRBJ2-1	CASSFQGGSYNEQFF	TGTGCCAGCAGTTTCCAGGGGGGCTCCTACAATGAGCAGTTCTTC
TRBD2	TRBV25-1	TRBJ2-3	CASSGGSQLAPTDTQYF	TGTGCCAGCAGCGGAGGGAGCCAACTAGCGCCCACAGATACGCAGTATTTT
NA	TRBV28	TRBJ2-7	CASSLGGGGTYEQYF	TGTGCCAGCAGTCTAGGGGGGGGCGGGACCTACGAGCAGTACTTC
NA	TRBV11-2	TRBJ1-3	CASSLLRSSGNTIYF	TGTGCCAGCAGCTTACTACGGAGCTCTGGAAACACCATATATTTT
NA	TRBV18	TRBJ1-5	CASSPQEDPGGNQPQHF	TGTGCCAGCTCACCACAGGAGGATCCGGGGGGCAATCAGCCCCAGCATTTT
NA	TRBV6-6	TRBJ2-4	CASSPPGPARIQYF	TGTGCCAGCAGCCCACCAGGGCCCGCGCGCATTCAGTACTTC
TRBD1	TRBV28	TRBJ1-5	CASSPGQDTSYNQPQHF	TGTGCCAGCAGCCCGGGACAGGATACCAGCTACAATCAGCCCCAGCATTTT
TRBD1	TRBV27	TRBJ2-5	CASSAGTGATQYF	TGTGCCAGCAGTGCCGGGACAGGGGCTACCCAGTACTTC
NA	TRBV7-9	TRBJ2-7	CASSFGPRDPTYEQYF	TGTGCCAGCAGCTTTGGGCCCAGGGATCCTACCTACGAGCAGTACTTC
TRBD1	TRBV9	TRBJ1-2	CASSVDRQGVQRNDGYTF	TGTGCCAGCAGCGTAGATCGACAGGGGGTCCAGAGAAACGATGGCTACACCTTC
NA	TRBV5-1	TRBJ1-1	CASSLGGGGNTEAFF	TGCGCCAGCAGCTTGGGTGGAGGCGGGAACACTGAAGCTTTCTTT
TRBD1	TRBV18	TRBJ1-5	CASSTGGDQPQHF	TGTGCCAGCTCAACAGGGGGCGATCAGCCCCAGCATTTT
TRBD1	TRBV5-8	TRBJ2-3	CASSFGTAAYTDTQYF	TGTGCCAGCAGCTTTGGGACAGCAGCCTACACAGATACGCAGTATTTT
TRBD2	TRBV10-1	TRBJ2-1	CASSESSTPGAGGVSNEQFF	TGCGCCAGCAGTGAGTCGAGTACACCTGGAGCGGGAGGGGTATCAAATGAGCAGTTCTTC
NA	TRBV19	TRBJ1-4	CASSLEGATNEKLFF	TGTGCCAGTAGTTTAGAGGGCGCAACTAATGAAAAACTGTTTTTT
NA	TRBV5-1	TRBJ2-3	CASSLGPGTDTQYF	TGCGCCAGCAGCTTGGGGCCAGGAACAGATACGCAGTATTTT
TRBD1	TRBV28	TRBJ1-1	CASSTGAAGDTEAFF	TGTGCCAGCTCAACAGGGGCGGCTGGGGACACTGAAGCTTTCTTT
NA	TRBV7-3	TRBJ2-3	CASSPTLETSTDTQYF	TGTGCCAGCAGCCCCACTCTTGAGACTAGCACAGATACGCAGTATTTT
NA	TRBV30	TRBJ1-3	CAWSSGMGGNTIYF	TGTGCCTGGAGTTCGGGGATGGGTGGAAACACCATATATTTT
NA	TRBV18	TRBJ2-3	CASALLGGGGLDTQYF	TGTGCCAGCGCGCTACTTGGCGGAGGGGGCTTGGATACGCAGTATTTT
NA	TRBV7-9	TRBJ2-2	CASSPLGAGELFF	TGTGCCAGCAGCCCCCTCGGGGCCGGGGAGCTGTTTTTT
TRBD1	TRBV27	TRBJ1-5	CASSSTGVISNQPQHF	TGTGCCAGCAGTTCGACAGGGGTGATAAGCAATCAGCCCCAGCATTTT
NA	TRBV6-6	TRBJ1-5	CASSSTPPEEQPQHF	TGTGCCAGCAGTTCCACCCCTCCCGAGGAACAGCCCCAGCATTTT
NA	TRBV27	TRBJ2-7	CASSLSGEAYEQYF	TGTGCCAGCAGTTTATCCGGGGAAGCCTACGAGCAGTACTTC
NA	TRBV30	TRBJ2-1	CASTLKNEQFF	TGTGCCTCGACATTAAAGAATGAGCAGTTCTTC
NA	TRBV6-1	TRBJ1-3	CASSTTDRNTIYF	TGTGCCAGCAGCACGACAGACAGAAACACCATATATTTT
TRBD1	TRBV9	TRBJ1-2	CASSVGQEPNYGYTF	TGTGCCAGCAGCGTTGGACAGGAACCAAACTATGGCTACACCTTC
NA	TRBV28	TRBJ1-5	CASSAYRAQPQHF	TGTGCCAGCAGTGCCTACAGGGCGCAGCCCCAGCATTTT
TRBD1	TRBV19	TRBJ2-7	CASSISRTGVSYEQYF	TGTGCCAGTAGTATATCCCGGACAGGGGTCTCCTACGAGCAGTACTTC
TRBD2	TRBV6-1	TRBJ2-3	CASSATGTSGWGTTDTQYF	TGTGCCAGCAGTGCAACCGGGACTAGCGGTTGGGGAACCACAGATACGCAGTATTTT
NA	TRBV4-3	TRBJ1-2	CASSQDWTYGYTF	TGCGCCAGCAGCCAGGACTGGACCTATGGCTACACCTTC
NA	TRBV28	TRBJ2-7	CASGSGVGYEQYF	TGTGCCAGCGGGTCGGGGGTTGGCTACGAGCAGTACTTC
TRBD1	TRBV28	TRBJ2-7	CASRATGAGHEQYF	TGTGCCAGCAGAGCTACAGGGGCCGGCCACGAGCAGTACTTC
NA	TRBV2	TRBJ1-3	CASRTGSSGNTIYF	TGTGCCAGCAGAACCGGGAGCTCTGGAAACACCATATATTTT
NA	TRBV18	TRBJ1-2	CASSPTQAGYTF	TGTGCCAGCTCCCCGACCCAGGCGGGCTACACCTTC
NA	TRBV18	TRBJ1-1	CASSPTSMNTEAFF	TGTGCCAGCTCACCAACCAGTATGAACACTGAAGCTTTCTTT
NA	TRBV21-1	TRBJ2-7	CASSMMEGGCHEQYF	TGTGCCAGCAGCATGATGGAGGGGGGGTGCCACGAGCAGTACTTC
NA	TRBV5-1	TRBJ2-2	CASSLFSVTGELFF	TGCGCCAGCAGCTTGTTCAGTGTCACCGGGGAGCTGTTTTTT
TRBD1	TRBV5-4	TRBJ2-7	CASSLPGTGVEQYF	TGTGCCAGCAGCTTACCCGGGACAGGGGTTGAGCAGTACTTC
TRBD2	TRBV7-2	TRBJ2-7	CASSLGVGLAASYEQYF	TGTGCCAGCAGCTTGGGCGTCGGCCTAGCGGCCTCCTACGAGCAGTACTTC
NA	TRBV27	TRBJ2-7	CASSLGQNPYEQYF	TGTGCCAGCAGCCTGGGGCAGAACCCCTACGAGCAGTACTTC
NA	TRBV18	TRBJ1-1	CASSAGYNTEAFF	TGTGCCAGCTCGGCCGGGTATAACACTGAAGCTTTCTTT
NA	TRBV19	TRBJ1-4	CASSSALYEKLFF	TGTGCCAGTAGTTCAGCGCTCTATGAAAAACTGTTTTTT
NA	TRBV30	TRBJ2-3	CAWSVGAGTTDTQYF	TGTGCCTGGAGTGTCGGGGCGGGGACCACAGATACGCAGTATTTT
TRBD2	TRBV5-1	TRBJ2-1	CASSRDYRLYNEQFF	TGCGCCAGCAGCCGGGACTACCGGCTCTACAATGAGCAGTTCTTC